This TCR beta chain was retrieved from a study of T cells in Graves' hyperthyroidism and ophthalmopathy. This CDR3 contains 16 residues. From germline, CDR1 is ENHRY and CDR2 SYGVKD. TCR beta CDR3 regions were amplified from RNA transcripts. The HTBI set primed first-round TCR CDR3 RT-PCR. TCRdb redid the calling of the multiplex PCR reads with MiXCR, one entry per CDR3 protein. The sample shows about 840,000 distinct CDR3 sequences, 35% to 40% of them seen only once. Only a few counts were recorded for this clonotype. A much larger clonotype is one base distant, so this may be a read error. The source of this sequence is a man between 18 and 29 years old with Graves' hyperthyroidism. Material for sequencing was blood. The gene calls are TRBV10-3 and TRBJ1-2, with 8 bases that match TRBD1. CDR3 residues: CAISESNGQGVDGHTF. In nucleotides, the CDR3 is TGTGCCATCAGTGAGTCGAATGGACAGGGAGTGGATGGCCACACCTTC.